This TCR beta chain originates from a study of CD8+CD57+ T cells in acquired aplastic anemia. This clonotype was counted at least ten times. The limits of the CDR3 on the DNA are not certain, so only TCRdb's listed CDR3 is given. Germline V gene data show CDR1 as KGHSH and CDR2 as LQKENI. The CDR3 is 13 residues long, ends included. The study profiled TCR beta VDJ and CDR3 using genomic DNA as template. One entry per CDR3 protein, called by TCRdb with MiXCR from the reads. The sample contains about 180,000 distinct CDR3 sequences, less than 60% of which appear only once. Those patients picked for sequencing had displayed CD8+CD57+ cell expansion on flow cytometry.

The V call is TRBV18, the J call TRBJ1-6; TRBD1, the D gene given by the table, was not confirmed from the DNA. The TCR sequence derives from a human donor with aplastic anemia. Material: sorted CD4+, CD8+, or CD8+CD57+ T cells (not recorded which) from PBMCs. The CDR3: CASSDVPNSPLHF.